A single sample gave rise to the 12 T cell receptor beta chains below, sequenced in a study of blood T cell repertoires in COVID-19. Measured with immunoSEQ multiplex PCR; TCRdb has only the in-frame clones, and not every one. The table lists roughly 200,000 clones, approximately 81% of them singletons, with around a sixth in the top ten. Input material: peripheral blood. These receptors were obtained from an elderly woman with active or convalescent COVID-19.

The chain uses TRBV11-3 and TRBJ1-1, with 8 bases identical to TRBD1. This CDR3 region has 13 residues. Germline V gene lookup returns CDR1 SGHNT and CDR2 YENEEA. V lost 5 bases to trimming and J lost 9 bases; unmatched junction nucleotides: 8. The CDR3 coding sequence is TGTGCCAGCAGCCCTCGCGGACAGGGAAAAGCTTTCTTT. Protein product: CASSPRGQGKAFF.

The chain is built from TRBV13 and TRBJ2-3; D possibly corresponds to TRBD2 (6 bases). CDR1 and CDR2 (germline): PRHDT, FYEKMQ (reference sequence). With 0 bases removed from V and 4 bases from J, the gap between germline ends came to 17 bases. The CDR3 runs to 17 residues. CDR3 bases: TGTGCCAGCAGCTTAGGCCTATACGGGGGATCTTCAGATACGCAGTATTTT. Translation: CASSLGLYGGSSDTQYF.

V is TRBV18 and J is TRBJ2-7, with TRBD2 as a possible D gene (5 bases). Trimming took 3 bases from V and 2 from J, leaving 11 bases between them. This CDR3 is built from 14 residues. The germline V gene has CDR1 KGHSH and CDR2 LQKENI. Written as DNA, the CDR3 is TGTGCCAGCTCACCTATTACTAGACCCTACGAGCAGTACTTC. This sequence encodes CASSPITRPYEQYF.

This rearrangement joins TRBV28 to TRBJ2-3; TRBD2 matches 8 bases. The CDR3 spans 16 residues. V gave up 1 base and J gave up 2 bases; unmatched junction bases: 5. CDR1 is MDHEN, CDR2 SYDVKM, per germline. This CDR3 reads CASSLSGGAYTDTQYF. Here the CDR3 DNA reads TGTGCCAGCAGTTTATCGGGGGGGGCCTACACAGATACGCAGTATTTT.

The rearrangement links TRBV6-1 to TRBJ1-1, with a weak D call TRBD1 (6 bases). V was pared by 2 bases and J by 7 bases, with 8 bases between. Germline CDR1 and CDR2: MNHNS and SASEGT. The CDR3 totals 12 residues. The CDR3 spells CASSEQGFEAFF. CDR3 in DNA: TGTGCCAGCAGTGAACAGGGGTTTGAAGCTTTCTTT.

The chain's CDR3 is CASSPSGVLNYEQYF. CDR3 in DNA: TGTGCCAGCAGTCCGTCGGGGGTATTAAACTACGAGCAGTACTTC. This chain joins TRBV6-2 or TRBV6-3 and TRBJ2-7, with a possible D match to TRBD2 (6 bases). Germline V lookup: CDR1 MNHEY, CDR2 SVGEGT. The ends were cut back, 5 bases at V and 3 bases at J, with 17 bases in the middle. CDR3 length: 15 residues.

The chain joins TRBV18 to TRBJ2-5; a possible D gene is TRBD1 (7 bases). The CDR3 sequence is 13 residues long. Germline values: CDR1 KGHSH, CDR2 LQKENI. Trimming shortened V by 3 bases and J by 5 bases, and 10 bases separated the two germline ends. The CDR3 DNA reads as TGTGCCAGCTCACCCTCAGGGGGGGAGACCCAGTACTTC. It is translated as CASSPSGGETQYF.

This chain joins TRBV11-2 and TRBJ2-7, with 9 bases that match TRBD2. The CDR3 length is 15 residues. Germline V gene lookup returns CDR1 SGHAT and CDR2 FQNNGV. Trimming took 6 bases from V and 1 from J; bases not matched to a gene: 7. The CDR3: CASSGSGRLSYEQYF. CDR3 DNA sequence: TGTGCCAGCAGTGGGAGCGGGAGGTTATCCTACGAGCAGTACTTC.

This sequence joins TRBV27 and TRBJ2-7; 11 bases align to TRBD2. The CDR3 has 14 amino acids. The germline gives CDR1 MNHEY, CDR2 SMNVEV (reference sequence). The trim removed 3 bases at V and 5 bases at J, leaving 3 bases unmatched. CDR3 DNA: TGTGCCAGCAGTTTTGGGACTAGCGGCCACGAGCAGTACTTC. It translates to CASSFGTSGHEQYF.

The chain recombines TRBV19 with TRBJ1-5, with D uncertain. Looked up from germline, CDR1 is LNHDA and CDR2 is SQIVND (reference sequence). This CDR3 is built from 13 residues. Trimming cost V 5 bases and J 5 bases, with 10 bases left between them. The CDR3 protein is CASSPRRDQPQHF. CDR3 sequence (DNA): TGTGCCAGTAGTCCTCGTCGAGATCAGCCCCAGCATTTT.

The chain couples TRBV23-1 to TRBJ1-1; 7 bases agree with TRBD1. TRBV23-1 is an ORF, and what it does is uncertain. Germline trimming cut 7 bases from V and 2 bases from J; bases unmatched to any gene: 7. The CDR3 totals 14 residues. DNA of the CDR3: TGCGCCAGCACCCGGGGGACAGATAACACTGAAGCTTTCTTT. This encodes CASTRGTDNTEAFF.

This clone has just a few counts. This chain links TRBV29-1 with TRBJ1-5; 9 bases are a match to TRBD1. CDR1 is SQVTM, CDR2 ANQGSEA, per germline. The CDR3 contains 14 residues. Trimming at V came to 7 bases and at J to 9 bases, leaving 13 bases not matched to a gene. The CDR3 sequence: CSARDRETSGPQHF. CDR3 DNA: TGCAGCGCGCGGGACAGGGAGACTTCAGGGCCCCAGCATTTT.